These 17 T cell receptor beta chains share one sample of origin, sequenced in a study of cytomegalovirus exposure and HLA in healthy donors. In the PCR, 60 Vbeta and 13 Jbeta primers were used. Method: immunoSEQ multiplex PCR; TCRdb's copy keeps in-frame clones and lacks some. The repertoire holds about 190,000 clones, with 85% to 90% as singletons. The source material was PBMCs. The receptors originated from a woman aged 18-35 years in good health and CMV-seronegative.

V and J are TRBV6-6 and TRBJ1-2, with D unresolved. This CDR3 contains 13 residues. Germline values: CDR1 MNHNY, CDR2 SVGAGI (reference sequence). V was pared by 4 bases and J by 4 bases, with 10 bases between. CDR3 DNA: TGTGCCAGCAGTTCCCCCGAGGCCTATGGCTACACCTTC. Translation gives CASSSPEAYGYTF.

The table lists this clone with a count of one. The chain recombines TRBV28 with TRBJ1-2; TRBD1 is a possible D gene (5 bases). The CDR3 spans 12 residues. Trimming took off 5 bases at V and 8 bases at J, with 12 bases between the two ends. Germline V CDR1 and CDR2: MDHEN, SYDVKM. In DNA, the CDR3 is TGTGCCAGCAGTCCAGGGATGAGGGGCTACACCTTC. It translates to CASSPGMRGYTF.

With respect to this clone: The same CDR3 arises from other DNA sequences in this sample as well. The chain recombines TRBV11-2 with TRBJ2-1, with 7 bases lining up with TRBD2. The V gene end was trimmed by 3 bases and the J gene end by 0 bases; junction bases not matched to a gene: 2. The germline CDR1 and CDR2 sequences are SGHAT and FQNNGV. This CDR3 has 15 residues. The CDR3 sequence: CASSLGGSSYNEQFF. The CDR3 region has the DNA TGTGCCAGCAGCTTGGGGGGGAGCTCCTACAATGAGCAGTTCTTC. Variable domain in full (rest from reference TRBV11-2 and TRBJ2-1): EAGVAQSPRYKIIEKRQSVAFWCNPISGHATLYWYQQILGQGPKLLIQFQNNGVVDDSQLPKDRFSAERLKGVDSTLKIQPAKLEDSAVYLCASSLGGSSYNEQFFGPGTRLTVL.

This clone was counted only a few times. The V call is TRBV7-9, the J call TRBJ1-2; 8 bases are a match to TRBD1. Germline CDR1 reads SEHNR; CDR2 reads FQNEAQ (reference sequence). The J segment lost 2 bases and the V segment lost 9 bases, leaving 8 bases of the junction unmatched. This CDR3 has 14 amino acids. The CDR3 DNA is TGTGCCAGTTCGGACAGGGTGGGGAACTATGGCTACACCTTC. The encoded protein is CASSDRVGNYGYTF.

The genes are TRBV5-1 and TRBJ2-7; TRBD1 is a possible D gene (5 bases). Germline assignment: CDR1 SGHRS and CDR2 YFSETQ. The V gene lost 0 bases and the J gene lost 2 bases, with 9 bases spanning the gap. This CDR3 contains 14 residues. The CDR3 DNA sequence: TGCGCCAGCAGCTTGGCGGCAGGGCCCTACGAGCAGTACTTC. Protein product: CASSLAAGPYEQYF. Based on the CDR3 plus reference TRBV5-1 and TRBJ2-7, the full variable domain is KAGVTQTPRYLIKTRGQQVTLSCSPISGHRSVSWYQQTPGQGLQFLFEYFSETQRNKGNFPGRFSGRQFSNSRSEMNVSTLELGDSALYLCASSLAAGPYEQYFGPGTRLTVT.

The rearrangement joins TRBV5-4 to TRBJ2-5; the D gene is possibly TRBD2 (7 bases). The DNA end favors TRBJ2-7, so the J call may be wrong. The germline gives CDR1 SGHNT, CDR2 YYREEE (reference sequence). The CDR3 spans 16 residues. CDR3 coding DNA: TGTGCCAGCAGCCCCATTCGAGGGAGGGGGGCCTACGAGCAGTACTTC. Residues: CASSPIRGRGAYEQYF.

The rearrangement joins TRBV11-2 to TRBJ1-4; TRBD1 aligns across 8 bases. CDR3 length: 14 residues. V lost 3 bases to trimming and J lost 7 bases; unmatched junction nucleotides: 4. The germline V gene encodes CDR1 SGHAT and CDR2 FQNNGV. This chain's CDR3 is CASSFRGRGEKLFF. DNA of the CDR3: TGTGCCAGCAGCTTCAGGGGGCGAGGTGAAAAACTGTTTTTT.

The V call is TRBV5-1, the J call TRBJ2-7; TRBD2 matches at 8 bases. Germline-derived CDR1 and CDR2 are SGHRS and YFSETQ. The CDR3 extends over 15 amino acids. J lost 2 bases, V lost 2 bases, and 6 bases had no gene match. CDR3 nucleotides: TGCGCCAGCAGCTTCTCGACTAGCGCGGCCTACGAGCAGTACTTC. Amino acids: CASSFSTSAAYEQYF. The full variable domain, its missing parts supplied by reference TRBV5-1 and TRBJ2-7, is KAGVTQTPRYLIKTRGQQVTLSCSPISGHRSVSWYQQTPGQGLQFLFEYFSETQRNKGNFPGRFSGRQFSNSRSEMNVSTLELGDSALYLCASSFSTSAAYEQYFGPGTRLTVT.

The chain uses TRBV7-9 and TRBJ1-1; no definite D call. Per the germline V gene, CDR1 is SEHNR and CDR2 is FQNEAQ (reference sequence). Trimming took off 1 base at V and 7 bases at J, with 7 bases between the two ends. CDR3 length: 12 residues. In DNA, the CDR3 is TGTGCCAGCAGCTTAGGCCAGTTTGAAGCTTTCTTT. Protein sequence: CASSLGQFEAFF.

A single count supports this clone. In DNA, the CDR3 is TGTGCCACCACGCGTGGGGGCCTGGTTGAAAAACTGTTTTTT. This sequence encodes CATTRGGLVEKLFF. This chain uses TRBV2 with TRBJ1-4; TRBD1 is a possible D gene (6 bases). The CDR3 runs 14 residues. The V and J ends lost 10 bases and 7 bases respectively, with 19 bases between them. The germline V gene encodes CDR1 SNHLY and CDR2 FYNNEI.

This clone showed up just once. The V call is TRBV9, the J call TRBJ1-1; the D gene is possibly TRBD1 (6 bases). The CDR3 is 13 residues long. V dropped 3 bases and J dropped 8 bases, with 14 bases sitting between them. Germline CDR1 and CDR2: SGDLS and YYNGEE. The CDR3 protein is CASSARGQSEAFF. The CDR3 bases are TGTGCCAGCAGCGCGAGGGGACAATCCGAAGCTTTCTTT.

V usage is TRBV7-2 and J usage is TRBJ2-7; 7 positions agree with TRBD2. After removal of 2 bases from V and 4 bases from J, the junction contained 5 bases not matched to a gene. The germline V gene has CDR1 SGHTA and CDR2 FQGNSA. The CDR3 runs 14 residues. In DNA, the CDR3 is TGTGCCAGCAGCTTAAACGGGGGAGGGTACGAGCAGTACTTC. This translates into CASSLNGGGYEQYF.

This clone was picked up a small number of times. CDR3: CASSSPAGGVSYEQYF. CDR3 nucleotides: TGTGCCAGCAGCTCCCCGGCGGGTGGAGTTTCCTACGAGCAGTACTTC. The rearrangement joins TRBV7-2 to TRBJ2-7, with a possible D match to TRBD2 (5 bases). Germline lookup yields CDR1 SGHTA and CDR2 FQGNSA. V was pared by 4 bases and J by 1 base, with 17 bases between. The CDR3 runs to 16 residues.

This rearrangement joins TRBV30 to TRBJ2-1; TRBD2 aligns across 10 bases. The CDR3 contains 14 residues. Unmatched junction bases numbered 10, after V lost 4 bases and J lost 10 bases. CDR1 is GTSNPN and CDR2 is SVGIG in the germline V gene (reference sequence). The CDR3 protein is CAWKELAGRGEQFF. The CDR3 coding sequence is TGTGCCTGGAAGGAACTAGCGGGGAGGGGGGAGCAGTTCTTC.

The rearrangement joins TRBV5-1 to TRBJ2-4; perhaps TRBD1 as D (7 bases). CDR3 length: 16 residues. Germline V gene data show CDR1 as SGHRS and CDR2 as YFSETQ. Deletions cut 0 bases from V and 8 bases from J, with 18 bases between. This CDR3 reads CASSLGGDSLRDIQYF. CDR3 coding DNA: TGCGCCAGCAGCTTGGGGGGGGACAGCTTACGGGACATTCAGTACTTC.

The rearrangement links TRBV7-3 to TRBJ2-2, with TRBD2 matching over 9 bases. Germline V CDR1 and CDR2: SGHTA, FQGTGA. V lost 5 bases, J lost 3 bases, and 10 bases stayed unmatched. CDR3 size: 17 residues. This CDR3 reads CASSIGASGKYTGELFF. In nucleotides, the CDR3 is TGTGCCAGCAGCATAGGGGCTAGCGGGAAGTACACCGGGGAGCTGTTTTTT.

CDR3 loop: CASSLMSSTDTQYF. CDR3 bases: TGTGCCAGCAGCTTAATGAGTAGCACAGATACGCAGTATTTT. The chain couples TRBV7-3 to TRBJ2-3; D uncertain. V was trimmed by 1 base and J by 0 bases, leaving 5 bases between them. This CDR3 is built from 14 residues. Germline values: CDR1 SGHTA, CDR2 FQGTGA.